This T cell receptor beta chain emerged from a study of blood T cells in healthy people across ages. A J-beta primer mix and a sample-barcoded 5' primer were used in a second PCR of about 7 to 12 cycles. At least 2.5 million CDR3-containing paired-end reads were obtained per sample. One entry per CDR3 protein, called by TCRdb with MiXCR from the 5' RACE reads. Of about 810,000 distinct CDR3 sequences listed, 35% to 40% are singletons. Study outcomes and limitations: TCR beta diversity tracked closely with naive T cell percentage.

Approximately 10 milliliters of peripheral blood were drawn from each donor into EDTA-treated tubes. This clonotype was seen many times. Its antigen is not identified. Sequenced input: blood. The clonotype was recovered from a man younger than 35 in good health.

This CDR3 reads CASSAQLRDTQYF. The CDR3, as DNA: TGTGCCAGCAGCGCACAGCTCCGCGATACGCAGTATTTT. V is TRBV9 and J is TRBJ2-3; no definite D call. This CDR3 spans 13 amino acids. Trimming shortened V by 3 bases and J by 6 bases, and 11 bases separated the two germline ends. The germline V gene has CDR1 SGDLS and CDR2 YYNGEE.